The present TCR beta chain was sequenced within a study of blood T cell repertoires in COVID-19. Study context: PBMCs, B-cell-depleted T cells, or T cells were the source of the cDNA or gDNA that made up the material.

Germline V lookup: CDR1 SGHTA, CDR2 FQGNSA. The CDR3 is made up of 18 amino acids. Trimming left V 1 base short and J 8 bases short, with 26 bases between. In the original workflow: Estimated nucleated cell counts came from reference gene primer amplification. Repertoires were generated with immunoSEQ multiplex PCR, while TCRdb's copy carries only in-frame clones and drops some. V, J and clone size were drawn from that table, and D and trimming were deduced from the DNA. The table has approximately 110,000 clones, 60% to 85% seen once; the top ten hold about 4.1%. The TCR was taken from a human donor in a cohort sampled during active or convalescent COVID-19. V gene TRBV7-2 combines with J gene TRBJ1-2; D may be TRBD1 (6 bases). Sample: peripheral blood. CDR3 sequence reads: CASSLVSPTTGFVGGYTF. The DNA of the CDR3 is TGTGCCAGCAGCTTAGTATCACCCACTACAGGGTTCGTCGGCGGCTACACCTTC.